This section outlines one TCR beta chain sequence together with its context. Its antigen is unidentified. This sample was taken from a study of T cell repertoires in cytomegalovirus infection. Study summary: Signatures in public TCR beta sequences pointed to both CMV infection and matching HLA type.

TCRdb reprocessed the reads with MiXCR, giving one entry per CDR3 protein. The sample consists of a few hundred thousand distinct CDR3 sequences, approximately 32% of them appearing once. Whole-study findings and limits: Cumulated frequencies of public TCR beta families served to identify carriers of CMV plus the relevant HLA.

This CDR3 comprises 16 residues. CDR1 is SEHNR, CDR2 FQNEAQ, per germline (reference sequence). V lost 0 bases and J 1 base, leaving 12 bases between the germline ends. This TCR derives from a human donor in good health (CMV status not recorded). Some clones in this sample may be carry-over from other donors' samples. The rearrangement links TRBV7-9 to TRBJ1-1; D call uncertain. The specimen comprised cultured PBMCs, sampled from culture after CMV antigen stimulation. CDR3 DNA sequence: TGTGCCAGCAGCTTAGCGTCTCGGATGAAGAACACTGAAGCTTTCTTT. Protein product: CASSLASRMKNTEAFF. Looking up the rest from reference TRBV7-9 and TRBJ1-1 gives the full variable domain: DTGVSQNPRHKITKRGQNVTFRCDPISEHNRLYWYRQTLGQGPEFLTYFQNEAQLEKSRLLSDRFSAERPKGSFSTLEIQRTEQGDSAMYLCASSLASRMKNTEAFFGQGTRLTVV.